These 14 T cell receptor beta chains were all obtained from the same sample, sequenced in a study of T cells after yellow fever vaccination. In TCRdb, the 5' RACE reads were re-called with MiXCR into one record per CDR3 protein. The sample has about 69,000 distinct CDR3 sequences; approximately 6.2% are singletons. The sample consisted of CD4+ T cells sorted from PBMCs, taken around 16 days after the first yellow fever vaccination. The source is a man in his late teens or twenties who received the YFV17D yellow fever vaccine.

This clonotype showed up many times. The chain employs TRBV28 and TRBJ1-6; TRBD1 matches 10 bases. The CDR3 covers 14 residues. Germline V gene sequence: CDR1 MDHEN, CDR2 SYDVKM. Trimming took 4 bases from V and 10 from J; bases not matched to a gene: 4. CDR3 DNA: TGTGCCAGCAGTTCGGACAGGGGGAGGTCACCCCTCCACTTT. Amino acids: CASSSDRGRSPLHF.

This clonotype was detected ten times or more. J is TRBJ1-3 and V is TRBV3-1, with D uncertain. The CDR3 is 16 amino acids. Trimming took 1 base from V and 0 from J, leaving 10 bases between them. CDR1 and CDR2 (germline): LGHDT, YNNKEL (reference sequence). Here the CDR3 DNA reads TGTGCCAGCAGCCAAGTAGTAGGGCACTCTGGAAACACCATATATTTT. This encodes CASSQVVGHSGNTIYF.

The CDR3 loop is CASSSLGVTDTQYF. In DNA form, the CDR3 reads TGTGCCAGCAGTTCCCTGGGGGTGACAGATACGCAGTATTTT. The V gene is TRBV12-3 or TRBV12-4, the J gene TRBJ2-3; either TRBD1 or TRBD2 may supply D (5 bases each). Trimming took off 4 bases at V and 3 bases at J, with 11 bases between the two ends. The CDR3 sequence is 14 residues long.

This clonotype appeared many times. This chain links TRBV4-2 with TRBJ2-3, with 12 bases lining up with TRBD2. Unmatched junction bases numbered 13, after V lost 0 bases and J lost 3 bases. CDR1 and CDR2 (germline): LGHNA, YNFKEQ. The CDR3 extends over 20 amino acids. This CDR3 reads CASSQEVSSGGAVWTDTQYF. The CDR3 region has the DNA TGTGCCAGCAGCCAAGAGGTTTCTAGCGGGGGGGCCGTCTGGACAGATACGCAGTATTTT.

This clonotype has only a few counts. The CDR3 protein is CASSTLGGGFVTEAFF. The CDR3 bases are TGTGCCAGCAGCACCCTGGGCGGGGGATTCGTCACTGAAGCTTTCTTT. The chain recombines TRBV7-2 with TRBJ1-1, with a possible D match to TRBD1 (5 bases). Trimming pared 5 bases from V and 4 bases from J, leaving 20 bases between. Germline V CDR1 and CDR2: SGHTA, FQGNSA. CDR3 size: 16 residues.

The sample holds a few counts of this clonotype. The V and J genes are TRBV7-3 and TRBJ2-1; 7 bases fit TRBD2. V lost 0 bases to trimming and J lost 5 bases; unmatched junction nucleotides: 4. This CDR3 comprises 15 residues. CDR1 and CDR2 from the germline V gene are SGHTA and FQGTGA. The CDR3 DNA sequence: TGTGCCAGCAGCTTAACCAGGGACTATGACAATGAGCAGTTCTTC. Translated: CASSLTRDYDNEQFF.

This clonotype was counted ten times or more. The V call is TRBV5-5, the J call TRBJ1-2, with 7 bases matching TRBD1. The ends lost 4 bases at V and 4 bases at J; junction bases unmatched: 10. The CDR3 totals 15 residues. In germline, CDR1 is SGHKS, CDR2 YYEKEE (reference sequence). Here the CDR3 DNA reads TGTGCCAGCAGCCGACAGGGAAGGGAGCTCTATGGCTACACCTTC. Translating it yields CASSRQGRELYGYTF.

This clonotype was counted ten times or more. In nucleotides, the CDR3 is TGTGCCAGCTCACCAGGAGCAGGGGGCGGCGAGCAGTACGTC. Its translation is CASSPGAGGGEQYV. The chain combines TRBV18 with TRBJ2-7, with 8 bases lining up with TRBD1. This CDR3 spans 14 amino acids. Per the germline V gene, CDR1 is KGHSH and CDR2 is LQKENI. After removal of 2 bases from V and 6 bases from J, the junction contained 6 bases not matched to a gene.

Many counts were recorded for this clonotype. The chain couples TRBV5-1 to TRBJ2-2; the D is unclear. Looked up from germline, CDR1 is SGHRS and CDR2 is YFSETQ. Trimming removed 0 bases at V and 3 bases at J, with 12 bases between. The CDR3 consists of 16 residues. Here the CDR3 reads CASSLASPADTGELFF. CDR3 in DNA: TGCGCCAGCAGCTTGGCCTCTCCCGCCGACACCGGGGAGCTGTTTTTT.

The sample holds many counts of this clonotype. The chain uses TRBV11-2 and TRBJ2-5, with D unresolved. The CDR3 totals 11 residues. With 7 bases removed from V and 0 bases from J, the gap between germline ends came to 3 bases. From germline, CDR1 is SGHAT and CDR2 FQNNGV. The CDR3 loop is CASTYQETQYF. In DNA, the CDR3 is TGTGCCAGCACCTACCAAGAGACCCAGTACTTC.

There are many counts of this clonotype. J is TRBJ2-3 and V is TRBV20-1; 14 nucleotides line up with TRBD2. The CDR3 has 16 residues. Germline lookup yields CDR1 DFQATT and CDR2 SNEGSKA (reference sequence). V lost 5 bases to trimming and J lost 1 base; unmatched junction nucleotides: 5. DNA of the CDR3: TGCAGTGCTTCCGGACTAGCGGGGGGAGGCACAGATACGCAGTATTTT. Its protein is CSASGLAGGGTDTQYF.

This clonotype showed up many times. V usage is TRBV20-1 and J usage is TRBJ1-1; D is uncertain. Germline CDR1 is DFQATT and CDR2 is SNEGSKA (reference sequence). Trimming shortened V by 6 bases and J by 1 base, and 15 bases separated the two germline ends. The CDR3 runs to 14 residues. CDR3 sequence: CSALLALPNTEAFF. The CDR3 coding sequence is TGCAGTGCCCTCCTCGCCCTCCCGAACACTGAAGCTTTCTTT.

This clonotype was seen ten or more times. V gene TRBV12-3 or TRBV12-4 combines with J gene TRBJ2-1; 11 bases line up with TRBD2. V shed 4 bases, J shed 3 bases, and the junction held 2 bases outside the gene matches. CDR3 size: 15 residues. The CDR3 region is CASSSSGGFYNEQFF. CDR3 DNA sequence: TGTGCCAGCAGTTCTAGCGGGGGGTTCTACAATGAGCAGTTCTTC.

This clonotype was observed at least ten times. This chain connects TRBV7-2 to TRBJ2-3; the D gene is possibly TRBD1 (6 bases). CDR1 is SGHTA, CDR2 FQGNSA, per germline. V was shortened by 3 bases and J by 8 bases, with 12 bases between the two germline ends. This CDR3 comprises 13 residues. The CDR3 reads CASSFTGYGTQYF. The CDR3 nucleotides read TGTGCCAGCAGCTTCACAGGGTATGGTACGCAGTATTTT. Combining the CDR3 with reference TRBV7-2 and TRBJ2-3 gives the whole variable domain GAGVSQSPSNKVTEKGKDVELRCDPISGHTALYWYRQSLGQGLEFLIYFQGNSAPDKSGLPSDRFSAERTGGSVSTLTIQRTQQEDSAVYLCASSFTGYGTQYFGPGTRLTVL.